This T cell receptor (beta chain) is drawn from a study of T-cell reconstitution after alpha-beta-depleted transplantation in children. Study results and limitations: After transplant, high TCRbeta diversity at day 60 in some patients arose from surviving recipient T cells and thymic progenitors. Among T cells one year after transplant, newly produced cells accounted for most counts and diversity.

During its preparation, the TCRbeta library received unique molecular identifiers. TCRdb reanalysed the PCR reads using MiXCR and keeps one entry per CDR3 protein. The sample carries 200,000 to 250,000 distinct CDR3 sequences, 11% recorded once. V lost 2 bases and J 1 base, leaving 0 bases between the germline ends. CDR3 length: 12 residues. In germline, CDR1 is SQVTM, CDR2 ANQGSEA. There are many counts of this clonotype. Its target is unknown. The V and J genes are TRBV29-1 and TRBJ2-6; D is undetermined. Sequencing was performed on PBMCs, taken before TCRalphabeta/CD19-depleted stem cell transplant. This TCR came from a child in the first two years of life with acute myeloid leukemia, due to receive a stem cell transplant. This CDR3 is CSVESGANVLTF. The CDR3 DNA reads as TGCAGCGTTGAATCTGGGGCCAACGTCCTGACTTTC.